Listed below are T cell receptor beta chains from one sample, sequenced in a study of cytomegalovirus exposure and HLA in healthy donors. Repertoires were generated with immunoSEQ multiplex PCR, while TCRdb's copy carries only in-frame clones and drops some. The sample holds about 100,000 clones, approximately 80% seen once. The specimen was PBMCs. These receptors were obtained from an older woman in good health and CMV-seronegative. Each CDR3 is given with its conserved first and last residue. Fields, in order: V gene, clone size, D gene, J gene, CDR3 DNA, CDR3 protein. The D gene is left open where the match is weak. Not every row has a clone size; where given, it reads once, few, many or a size class.

TRBV27	.	TRBD1	TRBJ2-7	TGTGCCAGCAGGAGGACAGGGAGTTACTACGAGCAGTACTTC	CASRRTGSYYEQYF
TRBV30	.	.	TRBJ2-1	TGTGCCTGGAGTCTACTAGGTTCCCCCTACAATGAGCAGTTCTTC	CAWSLLGSPYNEQFF
TRBV5-6	.	TRBD1	TRBJ1-1	TGTGCCAGCAGCCGCCGACGGGACAGCCGATCAGTGGACACTGAAGCTTTCTTT	CASSRRRDSRSVDTEAFF
TRBV5-4	.	.	TRBJ1-1	TGTGCCAGCAGCCCAGGGCCAACAGAAAACACTGAAGCTTTCTTT	CASSPGPTENTEAFF
TRBV25-1	few	.	TRBJ1-5	TGTGCCAGCAGTGTGGGGGGAACTCAGCCCCAGCATTTT	CASSVGGTQPQHF
TRBV28	.	.	TRBJ1-1	TGTGCCAGCAGCCACCACGGCAGGGCGGATCCTTTCTTT	CASSHHGRADPFF
TRBV2	.	.	TRBJ2-7	TGTGCCAGCATGAACAGGTGGAGCCCCTTGTACGAGCAGTACTTC	CASMNRWSPLYEQYF
TRBV5-6	.	TRBD1	TRBJ2-7	TGTGCCAGCAGCTTTTACGGGACAGGGGCCTTTCACGAGCAGTACTTC	CASSFYGTGAFHEQYF
TRBV9	.	.	TRBJ2-1	TGTGCCAGCAGCCCCTCCGGGACTTACAATGAGCAGTTCTTC	CASSPSGTYNEQFF
TRBV7-9	few	.	TRBJ2-6	TGTGCCAGCAGCCAGGGAAATGGGGCCAACGTCCTGACTTTC	CASSQGNGANVLTF
TRBV10-3	.	TRBD2	TRBJ2-7	TGTGCCATCAGTACCGGAGGAGTAGCGGGCCCCTCCTACGAGCAGTACTTC	CAISTGGVAGPSYEQYF
TRBV7-8	.	TRBD1	TRBJ2-4	TGTGCCAGCAGCGCCCCGGGACAGGGGAAGGACAAAAACATTCAGTACTTC	CASSAPGQGKDKNIQYF
TRBV7-2	.	.	TRBJ2-2	TGTGCCAGCAGCTTGAGCGCGGGACCGTCCGACACCGGGGAGCTGTTTTTT	CASSLSAGPSDTGELFF
TRBV11-2	.	.	TRBJ2-7	TGTGCCAGCAGCTTCGGACAGACCTACGAGCAGTACTTC	CASSFGQTYEQYF
TRBV5-1	.	.	TRBJ2-4	TGCGCCAGCAGTATATCAGGGGTAGGCAAAAACATTCAGTACTTC	CASSISGVGKNIQYF
TRBV5-1	.	.	TRBJ1-2	TGCGCCAGCCGACGGCCAGAGGCTAACTATGGCTACACCTTC	CASRRPEANYGYTF
TRBV12-5	.	TRBD1	TRBJ1-2	TGTGCTAGTGGTTGCCCTGACAGGGTAGCATGCTATGGCTACACCTTC	CASGCPDRVACYGYTF
TRBV7-6	.	.	TRBJ1-5	TGTGCCAGCAGCTCGTCAGCGGGCAATCAGCCCCAGCATTTT	CASSSSAGNQPQHF
TRBV4-3	once	TRBD2	TRBJ2-3	TGCGCCAGCAGCCCTGGAACTAGCGGCCTCACAGATACGCAGTATTTT	CASSPGTSGLTDTQYF
TRBV7-2	once	.	TRBJ2-7	TGTGCCAGCAGCTCTGAACAGGGTGGCGAGCAGTACTTC	CASSSEQGGEQYF
TRBV28	.	.	TRBJ2-7	TGTGCCAGCAGCACTCCAGGGTCCTACGAGCAGTACTTC	CASSTPGSYEQYF
TRBV20-1	.	.	TRBJ2-3	TGCAGTGCTACCCCTAGTGATACGCAGTATTTT	CSATPSDTQYF
TRBV9	.	TRBD2	TRBJ2-2	TGTGCCAGCAGCGACCATAGCGGGAGGCTGAGTAAGGCCGGGGAGCTGTTTTTT	CASSDHSGRLSKAGELFF
TRBV29-1	once	TRBD1	TRBJ2-7	TGCAGCGTGGGGGGGACAGGGGCAACCTACGAGCAGTACTTC	CSVGGTGATYEQYF
TRBV18	.	.	TRBJ2-2	TGTGCCAGCTCACCCCGAGATACCGGGGAGCTGTTTTTT	CASSPRDTGELFF
TRBV6-5	.	.	TRBJ1-2	TGTGCCAGCAGTTCGAGATTTAACTATGGCTACACCTTC	CASSSRFNYGYTF
TRBV11-2	.	TRBD2	TRBJ2-7	TGTGCCAGCAGCTTTAGTACCCTTAGCGGGGGCTCCTCCTACGAGCAGTACTTC	CASSFSTLSGGSSYEQYF
TRBV4-3	.	TRBD1	TRBJ2-7	TGCGCCAGCAGCCAGCCGGACAGGTCGGAGTACTTC	CASSQPDRSEYF
TRBV13	.	TRBD1	TRBJ2-7	TGTGCCAGCAGCGGGGACAGTTCCTACGAGCAGTACTTC	CASSGDSSYEQYF
TRBV27	.	TRBD1	TRBJ1-2	TGTGCCAGCAGTATCGGCAGGGGGGTTGGCTACACCTTC	CASSIGRGVGYTF
TRBV11-2	.	.	TRBJ2-7	TGTGCCAGCAGCGGAGGGACAGCCTACGAGCAGTACTTC	CASSGGTAYEQYF
TRBV4-3	.	.	TRBJ1-5	TGCGCCAGCAGCCAAGATAGATTTGATCGTCAGCCCCAGCATTTT	CASSQDRFDRQPQHF
TRBV7-2	.	.	TRBJ1-1	TGTGCCAGCAGCTTAAGGGGAAACACTGAAGCTTTCTTT	CASSLRGNTEAFF
TRBV7-2	.	.	TRBJ2-7	TGTGCCAGCAGCTTAGTCCCAGGGGTGTACGAGCAGTACTTC	CASSLVPGVYEQYF
TRBV19	.	TRBD1	TRBJ1-2	TGTGCCACTTCACAGGGGGCTTTTTCGGGCTACACCTTC	CATSQGAFSGYTF
TRBV7-2	few	TRBD1	TRBJ2-7	TGTGCCAGCAGCCGGGACAGGGACTACGAGCAGTACTTC	CASSRDRDYEQYF
TRBV7-2	.	.	TRBJ2-7	TGTGCCAGCAGCTCCACCGGGGGCTACGAGCAGTACTTC	CASSSTGGYEQYF
TRBV9	once	TRBD2	TRBJ2-7	TGTGCCAGCAGCGAGACTAGCGGGAGCTCCTACGAGCAGTACTTC	CASSETSGSSYEQYF
TRBV6-1	.	.	TRBJ1-5	TGTGCCAGCAGTGAAGCGCTACAGGGTGGACAGCCCCAGCATTTT	CASSEALQGGQPQHF
TRBV4-3	.	TRBD2	TRBJ2-1	TGCGCCAGCAGCCACGACCCTAGCGGGGATTACAATGAGCAGTTCTTC	CASSHDPSGDYNEQFF
TRBV4-3	few	TRBD1	TRBJ1-1	TGCGCCAGCAGCCCCCGACAGGGGAACACTGAAGCTTTCTTT	CASSPRQGNTEAFF
TRBV6-6	.	.	TRBJ1-2	TGTGCCAGCAGTTTAGACAGTCTCTATGGCTACACCTTC	CASSLDSLYGYTF